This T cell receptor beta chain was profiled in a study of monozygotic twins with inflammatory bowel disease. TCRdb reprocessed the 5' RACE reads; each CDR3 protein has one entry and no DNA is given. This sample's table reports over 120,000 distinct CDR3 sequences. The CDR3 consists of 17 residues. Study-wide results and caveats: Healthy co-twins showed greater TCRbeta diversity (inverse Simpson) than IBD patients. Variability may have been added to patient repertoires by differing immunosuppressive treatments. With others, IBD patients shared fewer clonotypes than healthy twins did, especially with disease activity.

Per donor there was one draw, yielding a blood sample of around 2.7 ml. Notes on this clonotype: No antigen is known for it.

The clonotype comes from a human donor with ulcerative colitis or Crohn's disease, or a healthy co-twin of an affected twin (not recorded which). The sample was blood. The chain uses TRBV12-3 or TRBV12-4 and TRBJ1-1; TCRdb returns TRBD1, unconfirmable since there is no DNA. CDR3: CASSPGQGFLMNTEAFF.